The sample holds one count of the clone carrying this T cell receptor beta chain. This sample was included in a study of blood T cell repertoires in COVID-19. CDR1 SGHTA and CDR2 FQGNSA come from the germline V gene. The length of the CDR3 is 17 residues. With V trimmed by 5 bases and J by 0 bases, 9 bases remained unmatched. Generated by immunoSEQ multiplex PCR, the TCRdb table keeps only in-frame clones and is missing some. Of fewer than 30,000 clones in the sample, roughly 85% are singletons; the top ten hold more than 20%. This sequence joins TRBV7-2 and TRBJ2-4, with 8 bases matching TRBD1. The sequenced material came from peripheral blood. This TCR derives from a human donor in a cohort sampled during active COVID-19. CDR3 residues: CASSPFTGGIAKNIQYF. In DNA, the CDR3 is TGTGCCAGCAGCCCATTTACAGGGGGGATAGCCAAAAACATTCAGTACTTC. The whole variable domain, filled in from reference TRBV7-2 and TRBJ2-4, reads GAGVSQSPSNKVTEKGKDVELRCDPISGHTALYWYRQSLGQGLEFLIYFQGNSAPDKSGLPSDRFSAERTGGSVSTLTIQRTQQEDSAVYLCASSPFTGGIAKNIQYFGAGTRLSVL.